Below are 2 T cell receptor beta chains sequenced from a single sample in a study of shared clonotypes between healthy human individuals (dated by TCRdb to about 2020). CD8 naive samples consisted of CD45RO-negative cells that were positively selected for CCR7, yielding a CD45RA+CCR7+ population without TemRA cells. The library was generated by the immunoSEQ multiplex PCR assay. TCRdb took this table from immuneACCESS and kept in-frame rearrangements with V and J called. Such tables lack part of the clones; where checked against another copy, unresolved V genes explain under half of the gap, and the rest is unexplained. Across this sample there are about 1,800,000 clones, with about 95% seen only once. The top ten hold 1.2% of the sample. What was sequenced was naive CD8+ T cells sorted from blood. What the cell subset or site label conveys for this sample: CD45RA+CCR7+. These TCRs come from a man in his late teens or twenties in good health.

V usage is TRBV7-3 and J usage is TRBJ2-1, with D maybe TRBD2 (5 bases). Germline V gene lookup returns CDR1 SGHTA and CDR2 FQGTGA. CDR3 length: 13 residues. V lost 5 bases, J lost 8 bases, and 13 bases lay in between. This CDR3 is CASSPPGSDEQFF. In DNA, the CDR3 is TGTGCCAGCAGCCCCCCGGGGTCCGATGAGCAGTTCTTC.

The V gene is TRBV19, the J gene TRBJ2-5; 7 bases match TRBD1. From germline, CDR1 is LNHDA and CDR2 SQIVND (reference sequence). The CDR3 totals 13 residues. With V trimmed by 8 bases and J by 2 bases, 5 bases remained unmatched. This CDR3 is CASGTETQETQYF. In DNA form, the CDR3 reads TGTGCCAGTGGGACAGAGACACAAGAGACCCAGTACTTC.